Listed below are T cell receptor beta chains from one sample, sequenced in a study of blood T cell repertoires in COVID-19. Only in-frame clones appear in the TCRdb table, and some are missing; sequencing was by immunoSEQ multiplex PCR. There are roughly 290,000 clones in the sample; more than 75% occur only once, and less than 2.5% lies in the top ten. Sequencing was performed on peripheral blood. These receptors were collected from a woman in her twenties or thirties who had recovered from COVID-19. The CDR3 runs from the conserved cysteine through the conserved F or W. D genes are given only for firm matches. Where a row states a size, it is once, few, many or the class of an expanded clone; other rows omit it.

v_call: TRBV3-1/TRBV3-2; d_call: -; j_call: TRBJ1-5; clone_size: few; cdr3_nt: TGTGCCAGCAGCCAAGGGGCGGGATCTCATCAGCCCCAGCATTTT; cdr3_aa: CASSQGAGSHQPQHF
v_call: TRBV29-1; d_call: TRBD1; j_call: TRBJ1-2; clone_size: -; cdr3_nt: TGCAGCGCCTTAGGGACAGGGGACCCTAACTATGGCTACACCTTC; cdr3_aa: CSALGTGDPNYGYTF
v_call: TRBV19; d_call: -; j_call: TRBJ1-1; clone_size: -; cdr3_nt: TGTGCCAGTAGTCCCGGGGGTGAAGCTTTCTTT; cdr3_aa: CASSPGGEAFF
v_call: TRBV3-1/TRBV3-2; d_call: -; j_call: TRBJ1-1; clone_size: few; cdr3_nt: TGTGCCAGCAGCCATGAGGCGGCCTCTGAAGCTTTCTTT; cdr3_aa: CASSHEAASEAFF
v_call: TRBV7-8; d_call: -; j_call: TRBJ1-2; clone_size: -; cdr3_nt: TGTGCCAGCAGCTTAGGGGGGAGGTATGGCTACACCTTC; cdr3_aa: CASSLGGRYGYTF
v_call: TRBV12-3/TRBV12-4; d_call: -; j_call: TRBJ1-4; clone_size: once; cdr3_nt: TGTGCCAGCAGTTTAGCTCTTAATGAAAAACTGTTTTTT; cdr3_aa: CASSLALNEKLFF
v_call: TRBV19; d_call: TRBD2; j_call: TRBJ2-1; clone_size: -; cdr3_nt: TGTGCCAGTAGTATTAAGGCTAGCGGGAGCTCTTCTAAGAATGAGCAGTTCTTC; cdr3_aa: CASSIKASGSSSKNEQFF
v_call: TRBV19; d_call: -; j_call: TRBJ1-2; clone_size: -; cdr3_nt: TGTGTCAGTAGTATCACAGCCTATGGCTACACCTTC; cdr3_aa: CVSSITAYGYTF
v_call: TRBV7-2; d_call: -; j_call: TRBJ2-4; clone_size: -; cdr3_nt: TGTGCCAGCAGCTTAGCGGCGGGGGCGGTTACCATTCAGTACTTC; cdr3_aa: CASSLAAGAVTIQYF
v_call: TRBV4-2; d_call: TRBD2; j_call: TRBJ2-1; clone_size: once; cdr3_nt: TGTGCCAGCAGCCGCCGACTAGCGGGAGGGATGAATGAGCAGTTCTTC; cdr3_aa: CASSRRLAGGMNEQFF
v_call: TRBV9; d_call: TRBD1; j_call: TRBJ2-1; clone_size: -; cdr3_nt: TGTGCCAGCAGCGAACAGGGGAGCTCCTACAATGAGCAGTTCTTC; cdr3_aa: CASSEQGSSYNEQFF
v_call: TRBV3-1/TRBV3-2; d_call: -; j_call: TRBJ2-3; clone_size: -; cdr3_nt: TGTGCCAGCAGCCGCCGCCTTAAGGGGTATATGGATACGCAGTATTTT; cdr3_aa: CASSRRLKGYMDTQYF
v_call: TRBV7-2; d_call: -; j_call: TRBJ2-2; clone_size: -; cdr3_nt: TGTGCCAGCAGCTTAGTAGGGGGGGGGACCGGGGAGCTGTTTTTT; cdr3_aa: CASSLVGGGTGELFF
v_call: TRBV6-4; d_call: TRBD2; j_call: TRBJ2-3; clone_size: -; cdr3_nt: TGTGCCAGCAGTGAACGGGAGGATCTTACGCAGTATTTT; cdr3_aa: CASSEREDLTQYF
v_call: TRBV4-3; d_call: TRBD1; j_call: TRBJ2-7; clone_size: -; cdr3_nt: TGCGCCAGCAGCCAAGTAGTAATTGGGACAGGGTGGTACGAGCAGTACTTC; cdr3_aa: CASSQVVIGTGWYEQYF
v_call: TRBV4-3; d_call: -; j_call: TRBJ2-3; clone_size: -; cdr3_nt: TGCGCCAGCAGCCAAGTGGGGGGTAGGACAGATACGCAGTATTTT; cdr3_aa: CASSQVGGRTDTQYF
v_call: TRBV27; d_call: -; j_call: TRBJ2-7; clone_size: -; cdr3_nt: TGTGCCAGCAGTTTTTCGACGGGACATCGCTACGAGCAGTACTTC; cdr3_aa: CASSFSTGHRYEQYF
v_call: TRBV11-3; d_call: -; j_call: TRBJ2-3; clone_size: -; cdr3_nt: TGTGCCAGCAGCTTCGAGGGAGCCGTCACAGATACGCAGTATTTT; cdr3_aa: CASSFEGAVTDTQYF
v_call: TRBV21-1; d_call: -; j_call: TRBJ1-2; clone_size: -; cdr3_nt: TGTGCCAGCAGCAAGAACGGCGACAGGGAGAATCTCTATGGCTACACCTTC; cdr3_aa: CASSKNGDRENLYGYTF
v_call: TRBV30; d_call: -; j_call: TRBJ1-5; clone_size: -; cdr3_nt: TGTGCCTGGAGTGTGAGAGAGCAGCCCCAGCATTTT; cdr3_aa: CAWSVREQPQHF
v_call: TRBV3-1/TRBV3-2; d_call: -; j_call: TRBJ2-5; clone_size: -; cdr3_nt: TGTGCCAGCAGCCAAATTTACGGGGAGACCCAGTACTTC; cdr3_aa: CASSQIYGETQYF
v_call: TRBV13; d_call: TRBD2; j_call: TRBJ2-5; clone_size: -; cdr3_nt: TGTGCCAGCAGCTCCTTAGCGGGTACTCAAGAGACCCAGTACTTC; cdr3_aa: CASSSLAGTQETQYF
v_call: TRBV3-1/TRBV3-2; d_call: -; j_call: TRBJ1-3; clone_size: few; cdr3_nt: TGTGCCAGCAGCCAATTTGAGTCATGGCGGGGTTACTCTGGAAACACCATATATTTT; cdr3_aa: CASSQFESWRGYSGNTIYF
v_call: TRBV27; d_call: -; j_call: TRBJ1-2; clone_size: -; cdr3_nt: TGTGCCAGCAGTTGGGGCGCGGACCCCCTCTATGGCTACACCTTC; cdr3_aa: CASSWGADPLYGYTF
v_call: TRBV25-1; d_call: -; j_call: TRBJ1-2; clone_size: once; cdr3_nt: TGTGCCAGCAGTGACCCCGGGCGGGTGAACTATGGCTACACCTTC; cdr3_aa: CASSDPGRVNYGYTF
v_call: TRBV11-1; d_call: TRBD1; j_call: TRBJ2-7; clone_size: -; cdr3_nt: TGTGCCAGCAGCTCCCCCGGACAGGGAAACGAGCAGTACTTC; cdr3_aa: CASSSPGQGNEQYF
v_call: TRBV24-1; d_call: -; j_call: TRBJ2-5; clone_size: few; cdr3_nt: TGTGCCACCAGTGATCCCACTAGGGAGGAGGAGACCCAGTACTTC; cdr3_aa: CATSDPTREEETQYF
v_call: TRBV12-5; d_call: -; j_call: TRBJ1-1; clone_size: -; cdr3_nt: TGTGCTAGTGGTTTGGGTCGGGGGGCCCAGAACACTGAAGCTTTCTTT; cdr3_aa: CASGLGRGAQNTEAFF
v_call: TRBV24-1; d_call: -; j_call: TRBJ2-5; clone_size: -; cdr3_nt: TGTGCCACCAGTGACCGTGGACAGTTCCAAGAGACCCAGTACTTC; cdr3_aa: CATSDRGQFQETQYF
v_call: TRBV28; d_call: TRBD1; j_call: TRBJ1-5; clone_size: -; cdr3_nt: TGTGCCAGCAGGCTTATGGGACAGGGGGCCGGGATGTATAGCAATCAGCCCCAGCATTTT; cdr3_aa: CASRLMGQGAGMYSNQPQHF